Here is one T cell receptor beta chain with its context. What it binds is unknown. Generated by immunoSEQ multiplex PCR, the TCRdb table keeps only in-frame clones and is missing some. The sample records about 140,000 clones, over 65% being singletons. The sample comes from a study of T cell responses to AZD1222 COVID-19 vaccine. The study, taken as a whole, reports: Nearly half of spike-specific TCRs reportedly target variant regions that are unmutated in the B.1.351 and B.1.1.7 variants. All repertoire sampling was performed exclusively after the peak T cell response. Donors were mostly white British, more females; clonal diversity possibly underestimated.

Trimming cost V 2 bases and J 9 bases, with 24 bases left between them. This CDR3 has 18 residues. Germline CDR1 is SGHNT and CDR2 is YYREEE (reference sequence). The V call is TRBV5-4, the J call TRBJ1-6, with a weak D call TRBD1 (6 bases). The sequences come from peripheral blood, collected on day 0 of AZD1222 vaccination. This TCR was recovered from an adult in good health. CDR3 region: CASSLYVGQKGLSSPLHF. The CDR3 nucleotides are TGTGCCAGCAGCTTATATGTTGGACAGAAGGGGCTTAGTTCACCCCTCCACTTT.